This T cell receptor beta chain stems from a study of cytomegalovirus exposure and HLA in healthy donors. Overall study results and limits: In a later analysis, TCR beta V- and J-gene trimming showed a link to a missense DCLRE1C variant. The study recorded 150 to 200 TCR beta chains that were cytomegalovirus-associated.

V shed 4 bases, J shed 2 bases, and the junction held 4 bases outside the gene matches. Germline V gene lookup returns CDR1 LNHDA and CDR2 SQIVND (reference sequence). This CDR3 is built from 14 residues. For this clone: Its target is unknown.

The primer mix had 60 Vbeta and 13 Jbeta primers. Sequenced by immunoSEQ multiplex PCR; TCRdb stores in-frame clones only, minus some. The sample lists some 110,000 clones, just over 70% occurring once. Whereas donors were nominally healthy upon sampling, unrecorded immune exposures were probable. This chain connects TRBV19 to TRBJ2-7; 8 bases are shared with TRBD1. The TCR originated in a boy aged 10-17 years in good health and CMV-seronegative. Sequenced material: PBMCs. CDR3: CASSTRTGPYEQYF. As DNA, the CDR3 is TGTGCCAGTAGTACCCGGACAGGGCCCTACGAGCAGTACTTC.